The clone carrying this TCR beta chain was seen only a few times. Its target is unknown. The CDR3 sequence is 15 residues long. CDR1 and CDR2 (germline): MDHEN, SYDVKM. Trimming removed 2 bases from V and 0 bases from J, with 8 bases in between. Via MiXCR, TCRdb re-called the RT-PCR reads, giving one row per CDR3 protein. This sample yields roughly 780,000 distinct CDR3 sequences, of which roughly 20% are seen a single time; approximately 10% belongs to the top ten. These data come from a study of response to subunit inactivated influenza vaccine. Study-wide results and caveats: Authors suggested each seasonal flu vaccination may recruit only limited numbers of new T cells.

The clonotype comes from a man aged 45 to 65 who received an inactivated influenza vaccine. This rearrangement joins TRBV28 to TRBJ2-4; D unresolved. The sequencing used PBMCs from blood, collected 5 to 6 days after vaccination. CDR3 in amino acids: CASSLTTLAKNIQYF. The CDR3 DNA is TGTGCCAGCAGTTTAACGACCCTAGCCAAAAACATTCAGTACTTC. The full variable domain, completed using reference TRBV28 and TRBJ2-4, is DVKVTQSSRYLVKRTGEKVFLECVQDMDHENMFWYRQDPGLGLRLIYFSYDVKMKEKGDIPEGYSVSREKKERFSLILESASTNQTSMYLCASSLTTLAKNIQYFGAGTRLSVL.